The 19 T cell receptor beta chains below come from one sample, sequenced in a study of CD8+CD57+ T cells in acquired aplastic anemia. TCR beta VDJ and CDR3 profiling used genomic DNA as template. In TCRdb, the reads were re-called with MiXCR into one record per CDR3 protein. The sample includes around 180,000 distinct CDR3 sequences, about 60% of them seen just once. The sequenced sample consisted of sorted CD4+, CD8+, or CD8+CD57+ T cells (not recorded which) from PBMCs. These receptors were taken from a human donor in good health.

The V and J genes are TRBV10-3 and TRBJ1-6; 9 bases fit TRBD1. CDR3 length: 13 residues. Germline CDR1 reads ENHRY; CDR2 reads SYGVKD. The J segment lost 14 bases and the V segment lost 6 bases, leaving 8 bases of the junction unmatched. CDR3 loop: CAISGDRAFALHF. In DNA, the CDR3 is TGTGCCATCAGCGGGGACAGGGCTTTCGCCCTCCACTTT.

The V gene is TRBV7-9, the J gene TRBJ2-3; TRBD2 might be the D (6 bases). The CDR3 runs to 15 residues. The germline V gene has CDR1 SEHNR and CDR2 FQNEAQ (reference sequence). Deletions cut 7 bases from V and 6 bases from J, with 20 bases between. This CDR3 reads CASIQRELSWDTQYF. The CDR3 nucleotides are TGTGCCAGCATCCAACGGGAGTTGTCTTGGGATACGCAGTATTTT.

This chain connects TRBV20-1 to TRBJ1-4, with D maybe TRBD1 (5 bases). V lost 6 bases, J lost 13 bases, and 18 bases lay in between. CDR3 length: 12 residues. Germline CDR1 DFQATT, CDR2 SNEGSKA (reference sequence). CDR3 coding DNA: TGCAGTGCCAGTGGGGCCCAAGAGAGACTGTTTTTT. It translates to CSASGAQERLFF.

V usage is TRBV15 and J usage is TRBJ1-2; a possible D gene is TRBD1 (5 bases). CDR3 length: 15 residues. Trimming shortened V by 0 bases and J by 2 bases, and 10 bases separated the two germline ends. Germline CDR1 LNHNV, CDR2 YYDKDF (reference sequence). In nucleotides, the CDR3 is TGTGCCACCAGCAGAGATCTAGGGGTAAACTATGGCTACACCTTC. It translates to CATSRDLGVNYGYTF.

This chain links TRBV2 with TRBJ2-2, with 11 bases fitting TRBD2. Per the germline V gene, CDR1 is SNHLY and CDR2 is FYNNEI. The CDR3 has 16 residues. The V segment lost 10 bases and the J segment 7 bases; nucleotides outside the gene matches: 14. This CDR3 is CATSPPSGGRGGELFF. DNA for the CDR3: TGTGCCACGTCGCCGCCTAGCGGGGGGCGGGGCGGGGAGCTGTTTTTT.

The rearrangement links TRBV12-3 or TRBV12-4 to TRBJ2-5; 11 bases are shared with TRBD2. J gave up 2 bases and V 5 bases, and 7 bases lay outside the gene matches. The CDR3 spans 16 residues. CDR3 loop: CASSTRLAGQQETQYF. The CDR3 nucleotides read TGTGCCAGCAGTACCAGACTAGCGGGGCAACAAGAGACCCAGTACTTC.

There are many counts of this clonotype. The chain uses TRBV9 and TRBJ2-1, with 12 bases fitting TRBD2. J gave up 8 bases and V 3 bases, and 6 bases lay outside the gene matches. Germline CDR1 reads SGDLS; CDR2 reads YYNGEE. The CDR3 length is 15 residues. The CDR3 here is CASSGRLAGAYEQFF. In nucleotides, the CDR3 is TGTGCCAGCAGCGGAAGACTAGCGGGAGCCTATGAGCAGTTCTTC.

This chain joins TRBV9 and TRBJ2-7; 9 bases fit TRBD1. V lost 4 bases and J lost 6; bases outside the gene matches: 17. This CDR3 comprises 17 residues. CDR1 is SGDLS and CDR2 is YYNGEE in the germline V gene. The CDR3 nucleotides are TGTGCCAGCAGCCCCAGTGAGGGGACAGGGCGGCTGGGCGAGCAGTACTTC. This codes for CASSPSEGTGRLGEQYF.

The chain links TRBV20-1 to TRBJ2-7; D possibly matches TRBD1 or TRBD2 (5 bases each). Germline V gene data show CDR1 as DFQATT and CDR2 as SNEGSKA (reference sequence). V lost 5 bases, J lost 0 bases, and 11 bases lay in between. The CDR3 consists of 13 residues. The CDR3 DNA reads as TGCAGTGCTGCTTCTGGGGGCTCCTACGAGCAGTACTTC. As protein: CSAASGGSYEQYF.

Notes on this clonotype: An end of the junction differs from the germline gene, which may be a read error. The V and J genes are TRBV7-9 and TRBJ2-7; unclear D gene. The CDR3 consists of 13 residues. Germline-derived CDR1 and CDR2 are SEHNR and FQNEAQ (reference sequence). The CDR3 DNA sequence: TGCGCCAGCAGCAGGCAGCCTCAGAACGAGCAGTACTTC. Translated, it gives CASSRQPQNEQYF.

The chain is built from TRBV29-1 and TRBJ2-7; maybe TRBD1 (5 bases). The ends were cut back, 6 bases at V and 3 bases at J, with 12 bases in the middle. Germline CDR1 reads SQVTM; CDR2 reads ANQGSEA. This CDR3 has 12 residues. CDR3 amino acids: CSVLTGFYEQYF. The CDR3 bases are TGCAGCGTCCTTACAGGCTTCTACGAGCAGTACTTC.

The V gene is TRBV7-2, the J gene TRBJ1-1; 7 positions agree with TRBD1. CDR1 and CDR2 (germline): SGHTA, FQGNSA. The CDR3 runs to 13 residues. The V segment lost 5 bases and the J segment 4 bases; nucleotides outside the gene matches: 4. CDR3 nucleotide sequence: TGTGCCAGCAGCCGACAGGGTGGCACTGAAGCTTTCTTT. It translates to CASSRQGGTEAFF. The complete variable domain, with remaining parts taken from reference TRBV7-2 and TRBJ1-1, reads GAGVSQSPSNKVTEKGKDVELRCDPISGHTALYWYRQSLGQGLEFLIYFQGNSAPDKSGLPSDRFSAERTGGSVSTLTIQRTQQEDSAVYLCASSRQGGTEAFFGQGTRLTVV.

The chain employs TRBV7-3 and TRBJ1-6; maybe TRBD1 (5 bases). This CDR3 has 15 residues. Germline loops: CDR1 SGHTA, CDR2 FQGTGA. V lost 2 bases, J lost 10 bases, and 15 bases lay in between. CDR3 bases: TGTGCCAGCAGCTTAGTCGGGGGTAAGGGATCACCCCTCCACTTT. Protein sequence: CASSLVGGKGSPLHF.

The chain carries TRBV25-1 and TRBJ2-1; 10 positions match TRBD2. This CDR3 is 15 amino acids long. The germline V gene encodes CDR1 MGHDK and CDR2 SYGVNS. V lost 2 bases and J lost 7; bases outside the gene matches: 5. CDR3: CASSEHRTSGNEQFF. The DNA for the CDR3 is TGTGCCAGCAGTGAACATAGGACTAGCGGTAATGAGCAGTTCTTC. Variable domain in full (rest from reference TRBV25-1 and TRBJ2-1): EADIYQTPRYLVIGTGKKITLECSQTMGHDKMYWYQQDPGMELHLIHYSYGVNSTEKGDLSSESTVSRIRTEHFPLTLESARPSHTSQYLCASSEHRTSGNEQFFGPGTRLTVL.

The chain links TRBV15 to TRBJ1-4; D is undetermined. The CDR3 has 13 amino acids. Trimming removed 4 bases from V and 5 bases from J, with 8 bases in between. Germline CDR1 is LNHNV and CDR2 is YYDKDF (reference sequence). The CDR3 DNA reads TGTGCCACCAGCATGAACCACAATGAAAAACTGTTTTTT. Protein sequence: CATSMNHNEKLFF.

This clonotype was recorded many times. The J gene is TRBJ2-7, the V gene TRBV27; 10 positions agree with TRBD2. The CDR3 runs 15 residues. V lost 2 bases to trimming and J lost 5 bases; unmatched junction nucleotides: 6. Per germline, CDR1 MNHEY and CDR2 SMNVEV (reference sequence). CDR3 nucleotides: TGTGCCAGCAGTTTAATCCCTAGCGGGAGCGACGAGCAGTACTTC. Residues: CASSLIPSGSDEQYF.

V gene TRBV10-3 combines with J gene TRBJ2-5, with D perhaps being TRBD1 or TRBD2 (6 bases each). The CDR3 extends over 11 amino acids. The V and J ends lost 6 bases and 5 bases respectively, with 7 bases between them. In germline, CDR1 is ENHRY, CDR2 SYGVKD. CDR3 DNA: TGTGCCATCAGAGGGGGGGAGACCCAGTACTTC. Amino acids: CAIRGGETQYF.

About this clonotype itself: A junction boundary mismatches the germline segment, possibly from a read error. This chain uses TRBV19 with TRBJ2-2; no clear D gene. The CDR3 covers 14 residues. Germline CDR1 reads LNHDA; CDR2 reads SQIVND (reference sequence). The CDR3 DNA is TGTACCAGTAGTATAGGCCGATACACCGGGGAGCTGTTTTTT. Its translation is CTSSIGRYTGELFF. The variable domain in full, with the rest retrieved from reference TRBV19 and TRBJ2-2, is DGGITQSPKYLFRKEGQNVTLSCEQNLNHDAMYWYRQDPGQGLRLIYYSQIVNDFQKGDIAEGYSVSREKKESFPLTVTSAQKNPTAFYLCTSSIGRYTGELFFGEGSRLTVL.

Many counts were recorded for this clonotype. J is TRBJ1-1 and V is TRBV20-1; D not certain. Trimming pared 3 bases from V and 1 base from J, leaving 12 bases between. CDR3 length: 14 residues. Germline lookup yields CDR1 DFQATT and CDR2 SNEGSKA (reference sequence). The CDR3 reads CSASGRVTNTEAFF. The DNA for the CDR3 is TGCAGTGCTAGTGGGAGGGTTACGAACACTGAAGCTTTCTTT.